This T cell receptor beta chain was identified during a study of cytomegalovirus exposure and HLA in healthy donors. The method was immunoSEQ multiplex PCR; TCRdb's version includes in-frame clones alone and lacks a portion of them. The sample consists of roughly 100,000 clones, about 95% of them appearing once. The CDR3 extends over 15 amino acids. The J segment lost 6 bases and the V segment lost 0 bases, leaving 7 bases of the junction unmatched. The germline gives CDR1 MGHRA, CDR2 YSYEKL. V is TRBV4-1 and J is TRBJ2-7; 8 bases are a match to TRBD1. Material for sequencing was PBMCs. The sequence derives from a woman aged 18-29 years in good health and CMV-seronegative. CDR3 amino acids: CASSQDRAGGTEQYF. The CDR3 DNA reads TGCGCCAGCAGCCAAGATCGAGCAGGGGGCACCGAGCAGTACTTC.